This is a list of T cell receptor beta chains from one sample in a study of post-analysis software for immune sequencing data. TCRdb passed the PCR reads through MiXCR, listing each CDR3 protein once. The sample shows about 540,000 distinct CDR3 sequences, roughly 34% of them seen only once. Sequencing was performed on blood. These receptors were obtained from a girl aged 2-17 years with multiple sclerosis. The CDR3 runs from the conserved cysteine through the conserved F or W. D genes are given only for firm matches. Clone size is given for some rows only: seen once, a few or many times, or a class if the clone is expanded.

j_gene: TRBJ1-5
d_gene: -
abundance: -
v_gene: TRBV28
CDR3nt: TGTGCCAGCAGTTTATTACGGGGTAGCAATCAGCCCCAGCATTTT
CDR3aa: CASSLLRGSNQPQHF

j_gene: TRBJ2-3
d_gene: -
abundance: -
v_gene: TRBV12-3/TRBV12-4
CDR3nt: TGTGCCAGCAGACGTGACAAAGCAGATACGCAGTATTTT
CDR3aa: CASRRDKADTQYF

j_gene: TRBJ2-5
d_gene: TRBD1
abundance: many
v_gene: TRBV12-3/TRBV12-4
CDR3nt: TGTGCCAGCACACCACCAGACAGGGATGTCCGTGAGACCCAGTACTTC
CDR3aa: CASTPPDRDVRETQYF

j_gene: TRBJ2-5
d_gene: -
abundance: few
v_gene: TRBV15
CDR3nt: TGTGCCACCAGCCGGCCACCGGAGACCCAGTACTTC
CDR3aa: CATSRPPETQYF

j_gene: TRBJ2-5
d_gene: -
abundance: -
v_gene: TRBV5-1
CDR3nt: TGCGCCAGCAGCCGAGGGCAGAGCGTACAAGAGACCCAGTACTTC
CDR3aa: CASSRGQSVQETQYF

j_gene: TRBJ1-1
d_gene: -
abundance: few
v_gene: TRBV6-1
CDR3nt: TGTGCCAGTGTGGCCGGCCAGGGCCATCCCCGGGGCACTGAAGCTTTCTTT
CDR3aa: CASVAGQGHPRGTEAFF

j_gene: TRBJ1-5
d_gene: -
abundance: -
v_gene: TRBV20-1
CDR3nt: TGCAGTGCTAGTATGTCATTTAGCAATCAGCCCCAGCATTTT
CDR3aa: CSASMSFSNQPQHF

j_gene: TRBJ2-3
d_gene: -
abundance: many
v_gene: TRBV5-5
CDR3nt: TGTGCCAGCAGCTTGAGACTAGTAGGCACAGATACGCAGTATTTT
CDR3aa: CASSLRLVGTDTQYF

j_gene: TRBJ2-1
d_gene: TRBD1
abundance: -
v_gene: TRBV11-3
CDR3nt: TGTGCCAGCAGCTTAGATCGGGACAGAGTCTACAATGAGCAGTTCTTC
CDR3aa: CASSLDRDRVYNEQFF

j_gene: TRBJ2-5
d_gene: TRBD2
abundance: -
v_gene: TRBV5-6
CDR3nt: TGTGTCAGCAGCTTGGCGGTAGCGGGGGAAGGAGAGACCCAGTACTTC
CDR3aa: CVSSLAVAGEGETQYF

j_gene: TRBJ2-3
d_gene: -
abundance: -
v_gene: TRBV27
CDR3nt: TGTGCCAGCAGCCGGACAGTCGACATCACAGATACGCAGTATTTT
CDR3aa: CASSRTVDITDTQYF

j_gene: TRBJ2-1
d_gene: TRBD2
abundance: -
v_gene: TRBV5-1
CDR3nt: TGCGCCAGCAGCACGGGGAGGGGTGAGCAGTTCTTC
CDR3aa: CASSTGRGEQFF

j_gene: TRBJ1-2
d_gene: -
abundance: many
v_gene: TRBV5-1
CDR3nt: TGCGCCAGCAGGAGGGAAAACTATGGCTACACCTTC
CDR3aa: CASRRENYGYTF

j_gene: TRBJ1-5
d_gene: -
abundance: -
v_gene: TRBV24-1
CDR3nt: TGTGCCACCAGTGACCCGAGCAGTGGGTCAAATCAGCCCCAGCATTTT
CDR3aa: CATSDPSSGSNQPQHF

j_gene: TRBJ2-1
d_gene: TRBD1
abundance: -
v_gene: TRBV20-1
CDR3nt: TGCAGTGCTAGATCTCAAGGGACAGTCGACAATGAGCAGTTCTTC
CDR3aa: CSARSQGTVDNEQFF

j_gene: TRBJ2-7
d_gene: -
abundance: few
v_gene: TRBV11-2
CDR3nt: TGTGCCAGCAGCTTAGCCCCAGAAAGCTCCTACGAGCAGTACTTC
CDR3aa: CASSLAPESSYEQYF

j_gene: TRBJ2-7
d_gene: -
abundance: many
v_gene: TRBV5-6
CDR3nt: TGTGCCAGCAGCTCGGGGAGCTACGAGCAGTACTTC
CDR3aa: CASSSGSYEQYF

j_gene: TRBJ2-1
d_gene: TRBD1
abundance: few
v_gene: TRBV29-1
CDR3nt: TGCAGCGCCGGACAGGGATCGAATGAGCAGTTCTTC
CDR3aa: CSAGQGSNEQFF

j_gene: TRBJ1-2
d_gene: -
abundance: -
v_gene: TRBV7-9
CDR3nt: TGTGCCAGCAGCTTAGAATACAACTATGGCTACACCTTC
CDR3aa: CASSLEYNYGYTF

j_gene: TRBJ2-3
d_gene: TRBD1
abundance: many
v_gene: TRBV5-1
CDR3nt: TGCGCCAGCAGCCCCGGGACAGGGGCGGATACGCAGTATTTT
CDR3aa: CASSPGTGADTQYF

j_gene: TRBJ2-5
d_gene: -
abundance: few
v_gene: TRBV11-2
CDR3nt: TGTGCCAGCAGCTCACAATTACAAGAGACCCAGTACTTC
CDR3aa: CASSSQLQETQYF

j_gene: TRBJ1-5
d_gene: -
abundance: -
v_gene: TRBV27
CDR3nt: TGTGCCAGCAGTTCGACGTACCCAGGGGGCAATCAGCCCCAGCATTTT
CDR3aa: CASSSTYPGGNQPQHF

j_gene: TRBJ2-1
d_gene: -
abundance: few
v_gene: TRBV10-3
CDR3nt: TGTGCCACCCTCACTTACAATGAGCAGTTCTTC
CDR3aa: CATLTYNEQFF

j_gene: TRBJ2-3
d_gene: -
abundance: many
v_gene: TRBV5-6
CDR3nt: TGTGCCAGCAGCTCGGGAAGCGTTGCAGATACGCAGTATTTT
CDR3aa: CASSSGSVADTQYF

j_gene: TRBJ2-1
d_gene: -
abundance: -
v_gene: TRBV5-1
CDR3nt: TGCGCCAGCAGCTGGTACGGGGGCAGCAATGGGCAGTTCTTC
CDR3aa: CASSWYGGSNGQFF

j_gene: TRBJ1-1
d_gene: TRBD1
abundance: few
v_gene: TRBV20-1
CDR3nt: TGCAGTGCTAGAGAAACAGGGGGAATGGCGACTGAAGCTTTCTTT
CDR3aa: CSARETGGMATEAFF

j_gene: TRBJ2-5
d_gene: TRBD2
abundance: many
v_gene: TRBV20-1
CDR3nt: TGCAGTGCCAGAGTGCTAGCGGGGGGAGAGACCCAGTACTTC
CDR3aa: CSARVLAGGETQYF

j_gene: TRBJ1-1
d_gene: -
abundance: few
v_gene: TRBV7-3
CDR3nt: TGTGCCAGCAGCCCCATGGGAGGGCGGGCTGAAGCTTTCTTT
CDR3aa: CASSPMGGRAEAFF

j_gene: TRBJ2-3
d_gene: -
abundance: few
v_gene: TRBV5-8
CDR3nt: TGTGCCAGCAGCTGGAGGGCAGCGAGCACAGATACGCAGTATTTT
CDR3aa: CASSWRAASTDTQYF

j_gene: TRBJ2-1
d_gene: -
abundance: -
v_gene: TRBV7-2
CDR3nt: TGTGCCAGCAGCTTTAGGGGTTCATCCGATGAGCAGTTCTTC
CDR3aa: CASSFRGSSDEQFF

j_gene: TRBJ2-3
d_gene: TRBD2
abundance: -
v_gene: TRBV10-3
CDR3nt: TGTGCCATCAGTGCCCCTACAGGACTAGCGGGGGGCCGTGGGAGATCAGATACGCAGTATTTT
CDR3aa: CAISAPTGLAGGRGRSDTQYF

j_gene: TRBJ2-1
d_gene: -
abundance: few
v_gene: TRBV7-9
CDR3nt: TGTGCCAGCAGCCTCGAGTCAGCTCCCTACAATGAGCAGTTCTTC
CDR3aa: CASSLESAPYNEQFF

j_gene: TRBJ2-5
d_gene: TRBD1
abundance: -
v_gene: TRBV5-6
CDR3nt: TGTGCCAGCAGCTTGTGGGGACCGGGACAGGGTTACAATGAGCAGTACTTC
CDR3aa: CASSLWGPGQGYNEQYF

j_gene: TRBJ2-5
d_gene: -
abundance: few
v_gene: TRBV7-3
CDR3nt: TGTGCCAGCAGCTTAGAAACGGGACCTCGGGAGACCCAGTACTTC
CDR3aa: CASSLETGPRETQYF

j_gene: TRBJ1-1
d_gene: -
abundance: -
v_gene: TRBV20-1
CDR3nt: TGCAGTGCAAAGGGTGGACACAACACTGAAGCTTTCTTT
CDR3aa: CSAKGGHNTEAFF

j_gene: TRBJ2-5
d_gene: -
abundance: few
v_gene: TRBV5-1
CDR3nt: TGCGCCAGCAGCTTGTATTCTATCCGAGAGACCCAGTACTTC
CDR3aa: CASSLYSIRETQYF

j_gene: TRBJ2-3
d_gene: -
abundance: few
v_gene: TRBV5-1
CDR3nt: TGCGCCAGCAGCCCCGCCGGGACCACCAGCACAGATACGCAGTATTTT
CDR3aa: CASSPAGTTSTDTQYF

j_gene: TRBJ1-3
d_gene: -
abundance: -
v_gene: TRBV7-9
CDR3nt: TGTGCCAGCAGCTTCCCTGGGGGGGCGTCGGGAAACACCATATATTTT
CDR3aa: CASSFPGGASGNTIYF

j_gene: TRBJ2-5
d_gene: TRBD2
abundance: -
v_gene: TRBV20-1
CDR3nt: TGCAGTGCTACCAGGGGGACTAGCGGCCTGGAGACCCAGTACTTC
CDR3aa: CSATRGTSGLETQYF

j_gene: TRBJ2-2
d_gene: -
abundance: few
v_gene: TRBV3-1
CDR3nt: TGTGCCAGCAGCCATCGGACACCAGGGGCCGGGGAGCTGTTTTTT
CDR3aa: CASSHRTPGAGELFF

j_gene: TRBJ2-2
d_gene: -
abundance: -
v_gene: TRBV7-3
CDR3nt: TGTGCCAGCAGCTTAAACCAGCGCGGCACCGGGGAGCTGTTTTTT
CDR3aa: CASSLNQRGTGELFF

j_gene: TRBJ2-3
d_gene: -
abundance: few
v_gene: TRBV21-1
CDR3nt: TGTGCCAGCAGCACACTCCCCACAGATACGCAGTATTTT
CDR3aa: CASSTLPTDTQYF